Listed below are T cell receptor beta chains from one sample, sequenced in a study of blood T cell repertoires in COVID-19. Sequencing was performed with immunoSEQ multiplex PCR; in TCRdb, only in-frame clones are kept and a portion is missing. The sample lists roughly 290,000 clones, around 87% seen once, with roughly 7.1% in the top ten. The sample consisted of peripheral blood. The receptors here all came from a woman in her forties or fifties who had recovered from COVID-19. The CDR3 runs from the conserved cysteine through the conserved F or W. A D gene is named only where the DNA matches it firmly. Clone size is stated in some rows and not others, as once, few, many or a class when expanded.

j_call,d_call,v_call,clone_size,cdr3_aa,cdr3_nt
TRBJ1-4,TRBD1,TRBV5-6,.,CASSPKGTATNEKLFF,TGTGCCAGCAGCCCAAAAGGGACAGCTACTAATGAAAAACTGTTTTTT
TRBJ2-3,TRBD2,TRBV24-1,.,CATGREASGINTQYF,TGTGCCACCGGCCGAGAAGCTAGCGGGATAAATACGCAGTATTTT
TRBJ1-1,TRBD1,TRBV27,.,CASNFGTGAPREAFF,TGTGCCAGCAATTTTGGGACAGGGGCGCCCCGCGAAGCTTTCTTT
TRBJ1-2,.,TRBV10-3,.,CAISDPGRGNSYGYTF,TGTGCCATCAGTGATCCCGGCCGGGGGAATTCCTATGGCTACACCTTC
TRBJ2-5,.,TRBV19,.,CASSILPGETQYF,TGTGCCAGTAGTATCCTTCCGGGGGAGACCCAGTACTTC
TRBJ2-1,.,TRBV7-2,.,CASRIGLATDEQFF,TGTGCCAGCAGAATCGGGCTAGCGACGGATGAGCAGTTCTTC
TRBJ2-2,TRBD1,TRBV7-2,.,CASRQGTANTGELFF,TGTGCCAGCAGGCAGGGGACAGCGAACACCGGGGAGCTGTTTTTT
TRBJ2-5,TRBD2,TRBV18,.,CASSPTSGAQETQYF,TGTGCCAGCTCACCAACTAGCGGGGCGCAAGAGACCCAGTACTTC
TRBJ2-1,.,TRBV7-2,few,CASSPRVWEVNEQFF,TGTGCCAGCAGCCCCCGGGTTTGGGAGGTAAATGAGCAGTTCTTC
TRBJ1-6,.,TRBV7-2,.,CASSRDSPLHF,TGTGCCAGCTCCAGGGATTCACCCCTCCACTTT
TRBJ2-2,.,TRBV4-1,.,CASSQEGAVTGELFF,TGCGCCAGCAGCCAAGAGGGGGCCGTCACCGGGGAGCTGTTTTTT
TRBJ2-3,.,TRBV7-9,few,CASSTHFPSTDTQYF,TGTGCCAGCAGCACCCATTTCCCTAGCACGGATACGCAGTATTTT
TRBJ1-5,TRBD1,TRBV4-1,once,CASSQGQGLGYGNQPQHF,TGCGCCAGCAGCCAAGGACAGGGACTCGGTTACGGTAATCAGCCCCAGCATTTT
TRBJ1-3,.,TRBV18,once,CASSPMATRSGNTIYF,TGTGCCAGCTCACCAATGGCCACACGCTCTGGAAACACCATATATTTT
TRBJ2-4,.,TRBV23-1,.,CASSQSTSRAQNIQYF,TGCGCCAGCAGTCAATCGACTAGTAGGGCTCAAAACATTCAGTACTTC
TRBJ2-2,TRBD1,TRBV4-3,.,CASSQGQGGTGELFF,TGCGCCAGCAGCCAAGGACAGGGTGGGACCGGGGAGCTGTTTTTT
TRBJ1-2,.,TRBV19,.,CASSTPLGSGGRDGYTF,TGTGCCAGTAGTACCCCCCTCGGATCGGGGGGGAGGGATGGCTACACCTTC
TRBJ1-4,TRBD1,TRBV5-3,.,CARSCKTGGINEKLFF,TGTGCCAGAAGCTGCAAAACAGGGGGAATTAATGAAAAACTGTTTTTT
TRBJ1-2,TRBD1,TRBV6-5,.,CASSRDREGYGYTF,TGTGCCAGCAGCCGGGACAGGGAGGGATATGGCTACACCTTC
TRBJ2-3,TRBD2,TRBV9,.,CASSVASGGAADTQYF,TGTGCCAGCAGCGTAGCTAGCGGGGGGGCCGCAGATACGCAGTATTTT
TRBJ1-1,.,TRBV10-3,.,CAITLGEGNTEAFF,TGTGCCATCACGCTAGGGGAGGGGAACACTGAAGCTTTCTTT
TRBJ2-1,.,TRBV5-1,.,CASSTGHGFSLDEQFF,TGCGCCAGCAGCACTGGACACGGCTTCTCTCTCGATGAGCAGTTCTTC
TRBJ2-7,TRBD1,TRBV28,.,CASSPDRRREQYF,TGTGCCAGCAGTCCGGACAGGAGGCGCGAGCAGTACTTC
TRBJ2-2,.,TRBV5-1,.,CASSFSSGNTGELFF,TGCGCCAGCAGCTTCAGCTCAGGGAACACCGGGGAGCTGTTTTTT
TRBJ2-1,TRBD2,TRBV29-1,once,CSVLGGSGSYNEQFF,TGCAGCGTCCTAGGGGGTAGCGGGAGTTACAATGAGCAGTTCTTC
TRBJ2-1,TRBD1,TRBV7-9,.,CASGTGRFVFF,TGTGCCAGCGGGACAGGGCGGTTTGTGTTCTTC
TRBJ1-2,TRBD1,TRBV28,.,CASSLDRGRISGYTF,TGTGCCAGCAGTTTGGACAGGGGGCGAATTAGTGGCTACACCTTC
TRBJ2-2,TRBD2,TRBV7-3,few,CASSYGLAGGVGELFF,TGTGCCAGCAGCTACGGACTAGCGGGTGGGGTAGGGGAGCTGTTTTTT
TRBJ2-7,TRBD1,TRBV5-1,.,CASSLEGGIVDEQYF,TGCGCCAGCAGCTTGGAAGGGGGCATCGTCGACGAGCAGTACTTC
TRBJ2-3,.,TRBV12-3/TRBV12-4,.,CASSHTDTQYF,TGTGCCAGCAGCCACACAGATACGCAGTATTTT
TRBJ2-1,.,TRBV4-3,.,CASSQEERAGYNEQFF,TGCGCCAGCAGCCAAGAGGAGAGGGCAGGCTACAATGAGCAGTTCTTC
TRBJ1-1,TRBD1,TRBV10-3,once,CAISPMLQGVEAFF,TGTGCCATCAGCCCTATGCTTCAGGGGGTTGAAGCTTTCTTT
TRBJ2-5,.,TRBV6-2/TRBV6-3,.,CASSYSGVGNQETQYF,TGTGCCAGCAGTTACTCGGGAGTAGGCAACCAAGAGACCCAGTACTTC
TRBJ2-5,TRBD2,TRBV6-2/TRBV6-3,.,CASSRREQETQYF,TGTGCCAGCAGCCGGCGGGAGCAAGAGACCCAGTACTTC
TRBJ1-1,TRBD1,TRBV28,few,CASSSGGTEAFF,TGTGCCAGCAGTTCAGGGGGCACTGAAGCTTTCTTT
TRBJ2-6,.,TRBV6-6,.,CASSPRRGHPLSGANVLTF,TGTGCCAGCAGTCCAAGGAGAGGACACCCGTTATCTGGGGCCAACGTCCTGACTTTC
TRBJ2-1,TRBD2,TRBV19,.,CASSIGTSGRAREQFF,TGTGCCAGTAGTATTGGGACTAGCGGGAGGGCCCGTGAGCAGTTCTTC
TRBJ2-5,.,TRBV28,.,CASSLAGGWQETQYF,TGTGCCAGCAGTTTAGCTGGGGGCTGGCAAGAGACCCAGTACTTC
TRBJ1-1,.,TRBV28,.,CATSRAGSLEAFF,TGTGCCACCTCTCGGGCAGGGTCTCTTGAAGCTTTCTTT
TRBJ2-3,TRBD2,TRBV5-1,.,CASSSGLVWADTQYF,TGCGCCAGCAGCTCAGGACTAGTCTGGGCAGATACGCAGTATTTT
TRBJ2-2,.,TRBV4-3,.,CASSQDGQITGELFF,TGCGCCAGCAGCCAAGATGGGCAAATCACCGGGGAGCTGTTTTTT
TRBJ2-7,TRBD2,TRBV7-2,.,CASSLVAGDAYEQYF,TGTGCCAGCAGCTTAGTAGCGGGAGACGCCTACGAGCAGTACTTC
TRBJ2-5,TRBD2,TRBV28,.,CATQGSGGQETQYF,TGTGCCACCCAGGGTAGCGGGGGGCAAGAGACCCAGTACTTC